Sequencing of this T cell receptor (beta chain) was carried out in a study of T cell responses to AZD1222 COVID-19 vaccine (dated by TCRdb to the early 2020s). The study in broad terms: A total of more than 230 trial participants underwent TCR sequencing, of whom 207 had received two doses of AZD1222 and some 26 had received two doses of the MenACWY control vaccine. Trial participants were enrolled by age into subgroups of 18-55, 56-69 and 70-plus years, and around 150, 29 and 61 TCR-sequenced participants, respectively, were included in these subgroups. Study-level results and caveats: In the small 56-69-year group, the increase in depth fell short of significance, most likely because of low power. Conclusions about previously exposed vaccinees were limited because only five to seven AZD1222 recipients were SARS-CoV-2 seropositive at baseline. No day 14 peak-response samples were available, so repertoires were characterized only after the peak T cell response. Reportedly, almost half of the unique spike-specific TCRs recognized epitopes lying outside the regions that are mutated in the B.1.351 and B.1.1.7 variants. The whole spike protein was spanned by vaccine-associated CD4 TCRs, and dominant responses were seen in regions 160-218 and 743-854. After two AZD1222 doses, spike-specific TCR breadth and depth were significantly higher than at day 0 and than in MenACWY recipients. Participants were mostly white British, with more females than males. The authors suggested clonal diversity may have been underestimated.

A remark on this clone: Its recognized antigen is unknown. The input lacks base qualities; no much larger clone sits a single base away.

Trimming costs V 1 base and J 2 bases, and their ends lie 8 bases apart. The CDR3 goes from the cysteine to the phenylalanine over 14 residues. CDR3 DNA is the only sequence kept; it has 42 bases, read in frame from the first base. From the germline V gene (reference sequence), CDR1 is LGHDT and CDR2 is YNNKEL. Sample time point, as interpreted from the label and publication: about 28 days (+/-7) after the second vaccine dose. Taken with the paper, the label for treatment or condition translates to: meningococcal conjugate vaccine given as trial control. Vaccinee samples came from UK trials COV001 and COV002, including a single-blind randomized controlled phase 2/3 trial of AZD1222 (ChAdOx1 nCoV-19) in healthy adults. For TCRbeta chain sequencing, PBMC samples were collected from trial participants at day 0 and at day 28 after the second dose. The CDR3 regions of human TCRbeta chains were analyzed by immunosequencing. The authors' pipeline ran thus. TCRs in the repertoires were compared against a reference library of SARS-CoV-2-specific TCRs that had been generated with the MIRA antigen-specificity platform. Breadth was defined as the fraction of unique TCRs that were SARS-CoV-2-associated, and depth was defined as the fraction of total T cells that were SARS-CoV-2-associated. Using the MIRA data, each spike-specific TCR was assigned both to the spike region to which the TCR was reactive and to a CD4 or CD8 class. Log10-transformed breadth and depth values were compared by one-way ANOVA with Sidak's multiple comparisons tests. TCRdb limited this immuneACCESS table to in-frame rearrangements with V and J called. A share of clones is missing; checked studies link under half to unresolved V genes, and the rest is unexplained. Clone size and the V and J calls come from that table; the DNA yielded D and trimming. The sample table holds roughly 180,000 clones, of which 85% to 95% were seen once. The top ten clonotypes cover roughly 1% of the sample.

The TCR sequence derives from an adult who received the MenACWY meningococcal vaccine as a control. The rearrangement combines TRBV3-1 (or the pseudogene TRBV3-2) with TRBJ1-2, with no D gene named confidently. The sequenced sample was peripheral blood, obtained 28 days after the second dose of the MenACWY control vaccine. The DNA is TGTGCCAGCAGCCAAGGGCGCCAGAACTATGGCTACACCTTC. It specifies CASSQGRQNYGYTF.